This is a list of T cell receptor beta chains from one sample in a study of T-cell reconstitution after alpha-beta-depleted transplantation in children. TCRdb reanalysed the PCR reads using MiXCR and keeps one entry per CDR3 protein. The sample has roughly 240,000 distinct CDR3 sequences; approximately 8% are singletons. This specimen was PBMCs, mostly from graft donor cells, taken 180 days after TCRalphabeta/CD19-depleted stem cell transplant. The receptor set was obtained from a male patient between 5 and 17 years old who had a stem cell transplant for acute lymphoblastic leukemia, so the T cells may come from the graft donor. Both conserved end residues are part of each CDR3. The D gene is left open where the match is weak. Size is stated for part of the rows, as once, few or many counts, or as a class when the clone is expanded.

V gene: TRBV4-1
clone size: many
D gene: TRBD1
J gene: TRBJ2-7
CDR3 DNA: TGCGCCAGCAGCCAATCTGGGGGACAGGGAAGTTACGAGCAGTACTTC
CDR3 protein: CASSQSGGQGSYEQYF

V gene: TRBV5-1
clone size: many
D gene: TRBD1
J gene: TRBJ1-5
CDR3 DNA: TGCGCCAGCAGCAGAGACAGGGGCGGACAGCCCCAGCATTTT
CDR3 protein: CASSRDRGGQPQHF

V gene: TRBV25-1
clone size: many
D gene: NA
J gene: TRBJ1-6
CDR3 DNA: TGTGCCAGCAGCAGACCTGGCCGTGGGAGGACACCCCTCCACTTT
CDR3 protein: CASSRPGRGRTPLHF

V gene: TRBV14
clone size: many
D gene: NA
J gene: TRBJ2-4
CDR3 DNA: TGTGCCAGCAGCCAACAGGGAAACATTCAGTACTTC
CDR3 protein: CASSQQGNIQYF

V gene: TRBV12-3/TRBV12-4
clone size: many
D gene: NA
J gene: TRBJ1-5
CDR3 DNA: TGTGCCAGCAGTTTACACCCAGGCAATCAGCCCCAGCATTTT
CDR3 protein: CASSLHPGNQPQHF

V gene: TRBV7-9
clone size: many
D gene: TRBD2
J gene: TRBJ2-1
CDR3 DNA: TGTGCCAGCAGCTTATTAGGAACGGGGGGGAGTGAGCAGTTCTTC
CDR3 protein: CASSLLGTGGSEQFF

V gene: TRBV12-3/TRBV12-4
clone size: many
D gene: TRBD1
J gene: TRBJ1-3
CDR3 DNA: TGTGCCAGCAGTATCCGGGACAGCTCTGGAAACACCATATATTTT
CDR3 protein: CASSIRDSSGNTIYF

V gene: TRBV6-1
clone size: many
D gene: NA
J gene: TRBJ2-4
CDR3 DNA: TGTGCCAGCAGTCGGACAGTCAACAAAAACATTCAGTACTTC
CDR3 protein: CASSRTVNKNIQYF

V gene: TRBV20-1
clone size: many
D gene: TRBD2
J gene: TRBJ2-7
CDR3 DNA: TGCAGTGCGGCCGGGACTAGCGGTTCAAGCGAGCAGTACTTC
CDR3 protein: CSAAGTSGSSEQYF

V gene: TRBV5-1
clone size: many
D gene: TRBD2
J gene: TRBJ2-5
CDR3 DNA: TGCGCCAGCAGCTTAGTAGCGGGGGCAAGAGAGACCCAGTACTTC
CDR3 protein: CASSLVAGARETQYF

V gene: TRBV4-1
clone size: many
D gene: NA
J gene: TRBJ2-2
CDR3 DNA: TGCGCCAGCAGCCAAGACAGAGGCACCGGGGAGCTGTTTTTT
CDR3 protein: CASSQDRGTGELFF

V gene: TRBV7-2
clone size: many
D gene: NA
J gene: TRBJ2-7
CDR3 DNA: TGTGCCAGCAGCTTAGTCAGGGATTTCACCTACGAGCAGTACTTC
CDR3 protein: CASSLVRDFTYEQYF

V gene: TRBV11-2
clone size: many
D gene: NA
J gene: TRBJ1-2
CDR3 DNA: TGTGCCAGCAGTTCCCCGTGGAGGGAGATCAACTATGGCTACACCTTC
CDR3 protein: CASSSPWREINYGYTF

V gene: TRBV20-1
clone size: many
D gene: NA
J gene: TRBJ1-1
CDR3 DNA: TGCAGTGCTTTGTACCGGGCCTTT
CDR3 protein: CSALYRAF

V gene: TRBV20-1
clone size: many
D gene: NA
J gene: TRBJ1-2
CDR3 DNA: TGCAGTGCTAGAGATCTTCCCTATGGCTACACCTTC
CDR3 protein: CSARDLPYGYTF

V gene: TRBV11-2
clone size: NA
D gene: NA
J gene: TRBJ2-1
CDR3 DNA: TGTGCCAGCAGGGCCCAACCCGATGAGCAGTTCTTC
CDR3 protein: CASRAQPDEQFF

V gene: TRBV7-6
clone size: many
D gene: TRBD2
J gene: TRBJ2-7
CDR3 DNA: TGTGCCAGCAGCCTCGTTCTAGCGGGAGGGAACTACGAGCAGTACTTC
CDR3 protein: CASSLVLAGGNYEQYF

V gene: TRBV19
clone size: NA
D gene: NA
J gene: TRBJ2-2
CDR3 DNA: TGTGCCAGTAGTGCCCGACGGGGATTAGAAATGAACACCGGGGAGCTGTTTTTT
CDR3 protein: CASSARRGLEMNTGELFF

V gene: TRBV10-3
clone size: many
D gene: TRBD2
J gene: TRBJ2-1
CDR3 DNA: TGTGCCATCAGTGAAAGACGGGAAAGCGGGAGAAGTTACGATGAGCAGTTCTTC
CDR3 protein: CAISERRESGRSYDEQFF

V gene: TRBV11-2
clone size: many
D gene: NA
J gene: TRBJ2-7
CDR3 DNA: TGTGCCAGCAGCTTTCTGGAGACCTACGAGCAGTACTTC
CDR3 protein: CASSFLETYEQYF

V gene: TRBV5-1
clone size: many
D gene: NA
J gene: TRBJ1-1
CDR3 DNA: TGCGCCAGCAGCTTGGCGGGGCCTCACACTGAAGCTTTCTTT
CDR3 protein: CASSLAGPHTEAFF

V gene: TRBV3-1
clone size: NA
D gene: NA
J gene: TRBJ1-2
CDR3 DNA: TGTGCCAGCCTACCACCGGGGGGGGCAGGAGGCTACACCTTC
CDR3 protein: CASLPPGGAGGYTF

V gene: TRBV24-1
clone size: many
D gene: NA
J gene: TRBJ2-2
CDR3 DNA: TGTGCCACCAGGAAAGGCACGAACACCGGGGAGCTGTTTTTT
CDR3 protein: CATRKGTNTGELFF